Listed here is a single T cell receptor (beta chain). This clonotype showed up many times. This receptor's antigen is unknown. Base qualities are not recorded, but no much larger clone differs from it by a single base. This sample is drawn from a study of spatial heterogeneity in lung cancer (dated by TCRdb to the late 2010s). In terms of the full investigation: Beta-chain transcripts were consistently detected in greater numbers than alpha-chain transcripts, which likely reflected higher beta-chain transcript abundance. The study quantitatively compared TCR alpha and beta repertoires across multiple tumor regions, matched nontumor lung and blood in non-small cell lung cancer. TCR repertoire features were related to nonsynonymous mutation counts determined by whole-exome sequencing of tumor tissue. At surgery, both alpha and beta chains were TCR-sequenced in around 240 tumor regions, roughly 64 matched nontumor lung samples and around 50 PBMC samples. In the raw uncorrected reads, each unique combination of TCR and UMI appeared on average more than ten times.

CDR3 length: 13 amino acids, cysteine to phenylalanine. This entry keeps only the CDR3 DNA: 39 bases, framed from base 1. CDR1 and CDR2, per the germline V gene (reference sequence), are MNHNY and SVGAGI. Relative to germline, V is missing 10 bases and J is missing 6 bases, with 10 bases of the junction outside any gene match. Overall study results and their limits: Confirming at a functional level the hypothesis that regional TCRs recognize regional mutations was considered to require additional single-cell paired TCR alpha and beta sequencing. Ubiquitous expanded tumor TCRs were found in blood more often at tumor resection than at routine follow-up.

The protocol used for the library was 5' RACE. Sequencing was performed on a NextSeq 500. To allow correction of PCR and sequencing errors, the TCR library protocol tagged every TCR cDNA molecule with a unique molecular identifier. On the study's bioinformatics: Decombinator tools were used for TCR identification, UMI-based error correction and CDR3 extraction. TCRs above a frequency of 2 per 1,000, corresponding to the top 1% of the tumor frequency distribution, were defined as expanded. Rényi diversity was computed with the R vegan package after subsampling each repertoire 100 times to 5,000 TCRs. To build CDR3 similarity networks, amino acid triplet string-kernel similarity was used, and CDR3s were connected when their pairwise similarity was above 0.82. TCRdb applied fastp at Q25 and MiXCR to the public reads, then kept only in-frame beta chains. Entries that share a CDR3 protein sequence are merged under the most common genes and DNA. The V and J calls and clone size come from TCRdb's table, not from the authors' own analysis. The table for this sample lists roughly 82,000 distinct CDR3 sequences; roughly 12% of them were counted only once. The ten largest clonotypes hold 4.6% of the sample.

Interpreted using the paper, the time point label stands for: sample taken at primary tumor resection. Without any cell sorting, TCR sequencing was performed on whole RNA extracted either from tumor and nontumor lung tissue or from cryopreserved PBMC samples. The donors were 72 patients from the lung TRACERx cohort who had early-stage, untreated non-small cell lung cancer. Only patients with enough RNA available from two or more tumor regions were chosen for TCR sequencing. The chain joins TRBV6-6 to TRBJ2-3; 7 middle bases align to TRBD1. The sample here was PBMCs, taken at surgery. This sequence originates from a male donor with early-stage non-small cell lung cancer. The CDR3 has the sequence CATGQVDRDTQYF. The DNA is as follows: TGTGCCACCGGACAGGTGGATAGGGATACGCAGTATTTT.